The sequence of this TCR beta chain was determined in a study of cytomegalovirus exposure and HLA in healthy donors. The primer mix had 60 Vbeta and 13 Jbeta primers. This table comes from immunoSEQ multiplex PCR, and its TCRdb copy is limited to in-frame clones, with some not included. The repertoire holds 140,000 to 150,000 clones, roughly three fifths seen once, with approximately 6.5% in the top ten. The CDR3 spans 15 residues. With 5 bases removed from V and 7 bases from J, the gap between germline ends came to 21 bases. Germline lookup yields CDR1 LNHDA and CDR2 SQIVND (reference sequence). This rearrangement joins TRBV19 to TRBJ2-7; tentative D call: TRBD2 (6 bases). This clonotype originated in a woman aged 55-70 years in good health and CMV-seronegative. The sequenced sample consisted of PBMCs. The CDR3 protein is CASSPPGLAGREQYF. The CDR3 DNA sequence: TGTGCCAGTAGTCCCCCGGGACTGGCGGGTCGTGAGCAGTACTTC.